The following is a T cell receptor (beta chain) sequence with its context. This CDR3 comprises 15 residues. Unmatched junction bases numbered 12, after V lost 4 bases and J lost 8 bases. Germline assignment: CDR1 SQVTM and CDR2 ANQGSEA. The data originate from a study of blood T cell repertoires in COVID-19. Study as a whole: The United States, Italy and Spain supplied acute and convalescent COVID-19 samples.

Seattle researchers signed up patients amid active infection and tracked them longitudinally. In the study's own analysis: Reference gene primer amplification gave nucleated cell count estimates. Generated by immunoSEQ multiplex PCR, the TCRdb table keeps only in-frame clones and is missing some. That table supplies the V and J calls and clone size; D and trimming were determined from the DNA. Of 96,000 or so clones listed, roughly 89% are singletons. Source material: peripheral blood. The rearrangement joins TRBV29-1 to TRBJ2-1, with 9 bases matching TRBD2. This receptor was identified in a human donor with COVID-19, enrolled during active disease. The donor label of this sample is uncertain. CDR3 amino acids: CSVVDSGRLADEQFF. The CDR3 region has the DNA TGCAGCGTTGTGGATAGCGGGAGACTCGCGGATGAGCAGTTCTTC.